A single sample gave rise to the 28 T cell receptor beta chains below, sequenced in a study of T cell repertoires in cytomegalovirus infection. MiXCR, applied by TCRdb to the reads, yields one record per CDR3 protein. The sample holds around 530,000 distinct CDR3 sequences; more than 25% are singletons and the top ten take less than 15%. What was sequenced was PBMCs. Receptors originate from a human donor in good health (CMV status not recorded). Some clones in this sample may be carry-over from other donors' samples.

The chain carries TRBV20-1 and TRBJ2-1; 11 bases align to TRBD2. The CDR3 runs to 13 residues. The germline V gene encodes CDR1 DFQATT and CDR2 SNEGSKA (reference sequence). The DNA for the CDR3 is TGCACGGGGACTAGCGGTAACTACAATGAGCAGTTCTTC. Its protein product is CTGTSGNYNEQFF.

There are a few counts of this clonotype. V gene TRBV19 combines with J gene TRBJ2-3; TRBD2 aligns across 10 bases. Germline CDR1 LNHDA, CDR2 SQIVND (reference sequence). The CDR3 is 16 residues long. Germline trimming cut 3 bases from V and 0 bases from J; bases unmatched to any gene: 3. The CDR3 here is CASSIPSGGSTDTQYF. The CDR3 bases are TGTGCCAGTAGTATCCCTAGCGGGGGTAGCACAGATACGCAGTATTTT.

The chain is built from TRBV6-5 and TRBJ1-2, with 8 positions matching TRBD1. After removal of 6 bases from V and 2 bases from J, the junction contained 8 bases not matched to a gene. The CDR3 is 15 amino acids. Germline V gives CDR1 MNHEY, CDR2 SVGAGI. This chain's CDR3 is CASSPRRDRNYGYTF. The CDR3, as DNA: TGTGCCAGCAGCCCGAGGCGGGACAGGAACTATGGCTACACCTTC.

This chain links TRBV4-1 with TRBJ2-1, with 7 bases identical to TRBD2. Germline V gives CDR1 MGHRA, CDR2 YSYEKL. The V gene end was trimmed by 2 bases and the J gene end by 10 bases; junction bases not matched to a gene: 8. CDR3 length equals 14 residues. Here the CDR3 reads CASSQWLAEGEQFF. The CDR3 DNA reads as TGCGCCAGCAGCCAATGGCTAGCGGAAGGGGAGCAGTTCTTC.

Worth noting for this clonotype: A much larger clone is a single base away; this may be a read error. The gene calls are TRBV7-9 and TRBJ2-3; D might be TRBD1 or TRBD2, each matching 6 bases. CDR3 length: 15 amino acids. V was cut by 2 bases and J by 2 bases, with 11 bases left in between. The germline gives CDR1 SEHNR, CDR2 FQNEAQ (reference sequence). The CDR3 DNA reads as TGTGCCAGCAGCTTATTGTGGGGGGCCACAGATACGCAGTATTTT. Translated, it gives CASSLLWGATDTQYF.

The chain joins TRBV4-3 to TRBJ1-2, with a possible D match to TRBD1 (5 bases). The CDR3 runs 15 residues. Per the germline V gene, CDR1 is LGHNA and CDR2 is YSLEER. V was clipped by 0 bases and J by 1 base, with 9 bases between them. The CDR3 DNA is TGCGCCAGCAGCCAAGAGTCTGACAGTAACTATGGCTACACCTTC. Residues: CASSQESDSNYGYTF.

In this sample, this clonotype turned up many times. In nucleotides, the CDR3 is TGTGCCAGCAGCCCATATATTCGCTTAGACGCAGATACGCAGTATTTT. It yields the protein CASSPYIRLDADTQYF. This chain uses TRBV7-3 with TRBJ2-3; D not certain. Trimming left V 5 bases short and J 4 bases short, with 19 bases between. This CDR3 comprises 16 residues. Germline V gene sequence: CDR1 SGHTA, CDR2 FQGTGA.

CDR3 region: CAINNERDYPYEQYV. The CDR3 coding sequence is TGTGCCATCAACAATGAGAGGGACTACCCATACGAGCAGTACGTC. The V call is TRBV10-3, the J call TRBJ2-7, with 7 bases identical to TRBD2. Per germline, CDR1 ENHRY and CDR2 SYGVKD. The CDR3 consists of 15 residues. V lost 7 bases and J lost 4; bases outside the gene matches: 13.

The CDR3 region is CASSLTTGRTDTQYF. CDR3 DNA sequence: TGTGCCAGCAGTTTGACGACAGGACGCACAGATACGCAGTATTTT. V is TRBV6-5 and J is TRBJ2-3; maybe TRBD1 (6 bases). Germline CDR1 and CDR2: MNHEY and SVGAGI. The CDR3 is made up of 15 amino acids. Trimming shortened V by 4 bases and J by 1 base, and 12 bases separated the two germline ends.

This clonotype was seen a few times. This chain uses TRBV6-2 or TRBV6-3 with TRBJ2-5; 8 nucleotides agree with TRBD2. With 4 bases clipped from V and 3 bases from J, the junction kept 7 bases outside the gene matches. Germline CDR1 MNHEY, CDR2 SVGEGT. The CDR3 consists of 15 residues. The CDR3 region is CASSSAGAGEETQYF. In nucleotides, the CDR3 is TGTGCCAGCAGTTCCGCGGGAGCGGGGGAAGAGACCCAGTACTTC.

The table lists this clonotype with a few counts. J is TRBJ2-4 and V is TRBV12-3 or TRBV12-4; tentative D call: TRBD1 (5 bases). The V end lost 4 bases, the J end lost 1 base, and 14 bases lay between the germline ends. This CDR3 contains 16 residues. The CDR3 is CASSSNPGLAKNIQYF. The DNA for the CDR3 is TGTGCCAGCAGTTCCAACCCAGGGTTGGCCAAAAACATTCAGTACTTC.

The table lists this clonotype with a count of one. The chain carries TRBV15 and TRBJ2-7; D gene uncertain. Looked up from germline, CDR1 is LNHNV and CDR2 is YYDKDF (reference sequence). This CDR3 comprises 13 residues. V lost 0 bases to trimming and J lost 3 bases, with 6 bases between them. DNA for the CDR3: TGTGCCACCAGCAGAGATCGCAGCTACGAGCAGTACGTC. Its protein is CATSRDRSYEQYV.

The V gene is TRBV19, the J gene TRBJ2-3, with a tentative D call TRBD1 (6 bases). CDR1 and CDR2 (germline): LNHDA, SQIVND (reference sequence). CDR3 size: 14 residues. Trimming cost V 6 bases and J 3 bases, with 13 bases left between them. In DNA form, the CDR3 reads TGTGCCAGTAGCCCCAGGGGCGAGACAGATACGCAGTATTTT. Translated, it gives CASSPRGETDTQYF.

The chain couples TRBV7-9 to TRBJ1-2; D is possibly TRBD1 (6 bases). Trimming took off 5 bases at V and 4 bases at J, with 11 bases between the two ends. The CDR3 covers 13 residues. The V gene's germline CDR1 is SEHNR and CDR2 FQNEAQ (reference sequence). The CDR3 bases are TGTGCCAGCAGCCGCGGGACAATCTATGGCTACACCTTC. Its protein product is CASSRGTIYGYTF.

The CDR3 loop reads CASSPRPNLHEQFF. The CDR3 DNA follows: TGTGCCAGCAGTCCAAGACCCAACCTTCATGAGCAGTTCTTC. V usage is TRBV27 and J usage is TRBJ2-1; no firm D call. This CDR3 region has 14 residues. V lost 5 bases, J lost 8 bases, and 16 bases lay in between. Germline V CDR1 and CDR2: MNHEY, SMNVEV (reference sequence).

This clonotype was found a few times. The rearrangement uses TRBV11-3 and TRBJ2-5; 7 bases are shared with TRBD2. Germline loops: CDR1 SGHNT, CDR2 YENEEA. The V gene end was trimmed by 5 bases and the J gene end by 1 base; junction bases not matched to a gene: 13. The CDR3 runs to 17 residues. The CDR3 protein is CASSPSREGGSQETQYF. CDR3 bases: TGTGCCAGCAGCCCCTCGAGGGAGGGAGGATCCCAAGAGACCCAGTACTTC.

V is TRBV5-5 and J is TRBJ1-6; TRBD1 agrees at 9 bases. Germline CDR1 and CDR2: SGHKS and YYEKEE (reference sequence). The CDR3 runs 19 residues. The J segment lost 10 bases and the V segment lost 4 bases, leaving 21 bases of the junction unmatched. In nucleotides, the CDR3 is TGTGCCAGCAGCCCAACCCGCCGGGACAGGGAGCCGACCGCGTCACCCCTCCACTTT. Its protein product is CASSPTRRDREPTASPLHF.

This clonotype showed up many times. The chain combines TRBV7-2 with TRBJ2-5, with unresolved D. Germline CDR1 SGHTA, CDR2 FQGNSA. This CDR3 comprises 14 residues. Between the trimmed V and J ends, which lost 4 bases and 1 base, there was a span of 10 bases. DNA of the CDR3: TGTGCCAGCAGCTGGGAATGGACCCAAGAGACCCAGTACTTC. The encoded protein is CASSWEWTQETQYF.

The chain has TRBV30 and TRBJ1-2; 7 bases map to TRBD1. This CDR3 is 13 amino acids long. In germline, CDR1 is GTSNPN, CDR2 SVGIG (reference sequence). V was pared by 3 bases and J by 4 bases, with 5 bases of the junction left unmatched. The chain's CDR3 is CAWRQDRTYGYTF. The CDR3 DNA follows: TGTGCCTGGAGACAGGACAGGACCTATGGCTACACCTTC. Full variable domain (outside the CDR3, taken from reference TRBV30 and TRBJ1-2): SQTIHQWPATLVQPVGSPLSLECTVEGTSNPNLYWYRQAAGRGLQLLFYSVGIGQISSEVPQNLSASRPQDRQFILSSKKLLLSDSGFYLCAWRQDRTYGYTFGSGTRLTVV.

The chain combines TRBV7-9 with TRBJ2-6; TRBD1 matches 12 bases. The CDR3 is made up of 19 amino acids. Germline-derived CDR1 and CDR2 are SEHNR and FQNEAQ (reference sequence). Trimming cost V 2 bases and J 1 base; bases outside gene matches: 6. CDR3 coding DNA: TGTGCCAGCAGCTTATACGGGACAGGGGGCCCTTCTGGGGCCAACGTCCTGACTTTC. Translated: CASSLYGTGGPSGANVLTF.

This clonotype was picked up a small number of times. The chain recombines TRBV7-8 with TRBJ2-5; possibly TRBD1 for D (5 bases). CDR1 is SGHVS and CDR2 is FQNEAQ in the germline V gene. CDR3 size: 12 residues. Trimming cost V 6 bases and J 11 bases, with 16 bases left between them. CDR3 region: CASREGAAGQYF. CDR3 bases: TGTGCCAGCAGGGAAGGGGCGGCAGGGCAGTACTTC.

CDR3 loop: CASQTGALRPNTEAFF. The CDR3, as DNA: TGTGCCAGCCAGACAGGGGCCTTACGGCCGAACACTGAAGCTTTCTTT. The J gene is TRBJ1-1, the V gene TRBV19; 8 nucleotides agree with TRBD1. CDR1 is LNHDA and CDR2 is SQIVND in the germline V gene (reference sequence). V lost 9 bases and J lost 1; bases outside the gene matches: 13. The CDR3 is made up of 16 amino acids.

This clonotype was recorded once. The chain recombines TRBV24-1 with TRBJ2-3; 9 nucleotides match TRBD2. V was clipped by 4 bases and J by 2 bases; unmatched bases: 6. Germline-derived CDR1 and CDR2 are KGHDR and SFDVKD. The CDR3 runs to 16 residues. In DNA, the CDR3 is TGTGCCACCAGTGAACACGGACTAGCGCCCACAGATACGCAGTATTTT. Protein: CATSEHGLAPTDTQYF.

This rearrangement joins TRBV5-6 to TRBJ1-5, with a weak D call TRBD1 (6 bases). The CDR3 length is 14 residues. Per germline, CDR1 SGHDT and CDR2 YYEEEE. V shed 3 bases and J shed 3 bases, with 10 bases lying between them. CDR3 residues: CASSSGHDNQPQHF. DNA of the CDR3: TGTGCCAGCAGCTCGGGACACGACAATCAGCCCCAGCATTTT.

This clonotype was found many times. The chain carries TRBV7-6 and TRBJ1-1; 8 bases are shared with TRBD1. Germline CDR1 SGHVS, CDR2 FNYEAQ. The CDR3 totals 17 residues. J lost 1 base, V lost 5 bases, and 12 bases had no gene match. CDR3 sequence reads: CASSPVHNDRGNTEAFF. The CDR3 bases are TGTGCCAGCAGCCCGGTACATAACGACAGGGGGAACACTGAAGCTTTCTTT. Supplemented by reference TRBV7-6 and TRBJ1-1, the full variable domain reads GAGVSQSPRYKVTKRGQDVALRCDPISGHVSLYWYRQALGQGPEFLTYFNYEAQQDKSGLPNDRFSAERPEGSISTLTIQRTEQRDSAMYRCASSPVHNDRGNTEAFFGQGTRLTVV.

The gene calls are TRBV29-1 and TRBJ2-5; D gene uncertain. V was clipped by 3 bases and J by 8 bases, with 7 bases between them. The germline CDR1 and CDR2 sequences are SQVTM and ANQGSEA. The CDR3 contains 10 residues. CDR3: CSVEERTQYF. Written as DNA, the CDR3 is TGCAGCGTTGAGGAGAGAACCCAGTACTTC.

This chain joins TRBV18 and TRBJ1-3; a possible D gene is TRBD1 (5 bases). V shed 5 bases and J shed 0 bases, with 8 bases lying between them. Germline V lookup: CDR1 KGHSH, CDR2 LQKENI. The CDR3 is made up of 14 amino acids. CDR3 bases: TGTGCCAGCTCAGCCGACAGCTCTGGAAACACCATATATTTT. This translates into CASSADSSGNTIYF. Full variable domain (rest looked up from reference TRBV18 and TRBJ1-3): NAGVMQNPRHLVRRRGQEARLRCSPMKGHSHVYWYRQLPEEGLKFMVYLQKENIIDESGMPKERFSAEFPKEGPSILRIQQVVRGDSAAYFCASSADSSGNTIYFGEGSWLTVV.

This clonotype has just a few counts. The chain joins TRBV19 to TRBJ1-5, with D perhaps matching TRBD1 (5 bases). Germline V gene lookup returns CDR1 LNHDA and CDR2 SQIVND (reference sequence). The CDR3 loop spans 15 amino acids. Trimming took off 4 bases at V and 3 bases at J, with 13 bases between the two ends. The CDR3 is CASSTLLGTNQPQHF. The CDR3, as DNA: TGTGCCAGTAGTACCCTTTTAGGGACCAATCAGCCCCAGCATTTT.